The rows below give T cell receptor beta chains drawn from one sample of a study of cytomegalovirus exposure and HLA in healthy donors. The assay was immunoSEQ multiplex PCR, and TCRdb's table has in-frame clones only and misses some. The data show roughly 160,000 clones, more than 70% seen once. The sample was PBMCs. These receptors were collected from a man aged 25 to 45 in good health and CMV-seronegative. The CDR3 runs from the conserved cysteine through the conserved F or W.

j_call: TRBJ2-2
v_call: TRBV5-6
cdr3_aa: CASSSGTGDLGELFF

j_call: TRBJ2-3
v_call: TRBV2
cdr3_aa: CASSEQGRTSTDTQYF

j_call: TRBJ2-3
v_call: TRBV5-4
cdr3_aa: CASKPKLGLAGVSTDTQYF

j_call: TRBJ1-2
v_call: TRBV19
cdr3_aa: CASGRAGSPYGYTF

j_call: TRBJ1-2
v_call: TRBV6-5
cdr3_aa: CASSYQTTGPFYGYTF

j_call: TRBJ2-1
v_call: TRBV5-1
cdr3_aa: CASSLEAGGFEQFF

j_call: TRBJ2-1
v_call: TRBV5-1
cdr3_aa: CASSRLANNEQFF

j_call: TRBJ2-2
v_call: TRBV2
cdr3_aa: CASNDRPTGELFF

j_call: TRBJ2-5
v_call: TRBV4-3
cdr3_aa: CASSQVPGTETQYF

j_call: TRBJ2-3
v_call: TRBV29-1
cdr3_aa: CSVAGQGRADTQYF

j_call: TRBJ2-7
v_call: TRBV7-2
cdr3_aa: CASSLGHHQRHEGEYEQYF

j_call: TRBJ1-5
v_call: TRBV5-6
cdr3_aa: CASSTTGGNQPQHF

j_call: TRBJ1-4
v_call: TRBV29-1
cdr3_aa: CSVDAGTNEKLFF

j_call: TRBJ1-5
v_call: TRBV28
cdr3_aa: CASSAPGSHQPQHF

j_call: TRBJ2-3
v_call: TRBV5-6
cdr3_aa: CASSLEGAPTDTQYF

j_call: TRBJ2-1
v_call: TRBV6-1
cdr3_aa: CASSAAAYNEQFF

j_call: TRBJ1-2
v_call: TRBV2
cdr3_aa: CASSVGRGNYGYTF

j_call: TRBJ1-1
v_call: TRBV19
cdr3_aa: CASSPHLADSPNTEAFF

j_call: TRBJ2-5
v_call: TRBV9
cdr3_aa: CASGTEYQETQYF

j_call: TRBJ1-5
v_call: TRBV7-9
cdr3_aa: CASSADNWQPQHF

j_call: TRBJ2-3
v_call: TRBV6-5
cdr3_aa: CASRRGTGGGGTQYF

j_call: TRBJ1-1
v_call: TRBV21-1
cdr3_aa: CASSKKHWGLGTEAFF

j_call: TRBJ2-7
v_call: TRBV29-1
cdr3_aa: CSVEATGLIQYF

j_call: TRBJ2-7
v_call: TRBV10-3
cdr3_aa: CAISDRSYSYEQYF

j_call: TRBJ1-1
v_call: TRBV5-1
cdr3_aa: CASSADRRNTEAFF

j_call: TRBJ1-2
v_call: TRBV27
cdr3_aa: CASRLTVNYGYTF

j_call: TRBJ1-3
v_call: TRBV10-3
cdr3_aa: CAISVSGGDGNTIYF

j_call: TRBJ1-3
v_call: TRBV9
cdr3_aa: CASSVEAGVGNTIYF